The 26 T cell receptor beta chains given below trace back to one sample, sequenced in a study of blood T cell repertoires in COVID-19. The table came from immunoSEQ multiplex PCR; TCRdb's copy has only in-frame clones and leaves some out. In the table there are about 280,000 clones, 85% of which are singletons. The sample was peripheral blood. Receptor source: a human donor in a cohort sampled during active COVID-19.

This clone has only one observation. This chain links TRBV27 with TRBJ2-7, with D maybe TRBD1 (5 bases). The CDR3 covers 14 residues. The V gene's germline CDR1 is MNHEY and CDR2 SMNVEV (reference sequence). V shed 2 bases and J shed 6 bases, with 14 bases lying between them. The CDR3 here is CASSLSQGKFEQYF. CDR3 nucleotide sequence: TGTGCCAGCAGTTTAAGCCAGGGAAAGTTCGAGCAGTACTTC.

This clone showed up just a few times. This chain joins TRBV24-1 and TRBJ2-1; 7 bases agree with TRBD1. This CDR3 contains 15 residues. CDR1 and CDR2 from the germline V gene are KGHDR and SFDVKD. J gave up 12 bases and V 3 bases, and 13 bases lay outside the gene matches. DNA for the CDR3: TGTGCCACCAGTGATATACAAAGTCGGGACAGCGGGCAGTTCTTC. This codes for CATSDIQSRDSGQFF.

In this sample, this clone turned up a few times. This chain joins TRBV4-3 and TRBJ1-6; no definite D call. The CDR3 length is 15 residues. Trimming took off 0 bases at V and 0 bases at J, with 3 bases between the two ends. Germline CDR1 reads LGHNA; CDR2 reads YSLEER. CDR3 protein: CASSQDRSYNSPLHF. DNA of the CDR3: TGCGCCAGCAGCCAAGACCGCTCCTATAATTCACCCCTCCACTTT.

This clone appeared a few times. This chain joins TRBV7-2 and TRBJ2-1; 7 bases map to TRBD1. CDR3 size: 16 residues. CDR1 is SGHTA, CDR2 FQGNSA, per germline. Losses at the gene ends were 5 bases for V and 0 bases for J; bases not matched to a gene: 7. The CDR3 loop is CASSQRQGVSYNEQFF. The CDR3 DNA sequence: TGTGCCAGCAGCCAGAGACAGGGCGTCTCCTACAATGAGCAGTTCTTC. The entire variable domain, with the rest obtained from reference TRBV7-2 and TRBJ2-1, is as follows: GAGVSQSPSNKVTEKGKDVELRCDPISGHTALYWYRQSLGQGLEFLIYFQGNSAPDKSGLPSDRFSAERTGGSVSTLTIQRTQQEDSAVYLCASSQRQGVSYNEQFFGPGTRLTVL.

This clone appeared a few times. V and J are TRBV15 and TRBJ2-5; D perhaps matches TRBD2 (6 bases). The CDR3 is 17 residues long. Trimming removed 1 base from V and 2 bases from J, with 17 bases in between. The V gene's germline CDR1 is LNHNV and CDR2 YYDKDF (reference sequence). CDR3 nucleotide sequence: TGTGCCACCAGCAGAGGAGGAGGGATAGCGGTACAAGAGACCCAGTACTTC. Protein: CATSRGGGIAVQETQYF.

The rearrangement uses TRBV27 and TRBJ2-3, with 11 bases lining up with TRBD2. V shed 2 bases and J 5 bases; nucleotides not matched to a gene: 9. Per germline, CDR1 MNHEY and CDR2 SMNVEV (reference sequence). This CDR3 spans 17 amino acids. In DNA form, the CDR3 reads TGTGCCAGCAGTTTAGCCCCTACTAGCGGGAGAAGAGATACGCAGTATTTT. Its protein is CASSLAPTSGRRDTQYF.

The chain couples TRBV25-1 to TRBJ2-7, with TRBD1 identical over 9 bases. Germline loops: CDR1 MGHDK, CDR2 SYGVNS. After removal of 2 bases from V and 7 bases from J, the junction contained 18 bases not matched to a gene. The CDR3 has 18 residues. This chain's CDR3 is CASSEGLGGTGSSGEQYF. CDR3 DNA sequence: TGTGCCAGCAGTGAAGGTTTAGGCGGGACAGGGTCTTCGGGTGAGCAGTACTTC.

The chain recombines TRBV4-1 with TRBJ2-2; D might be TRBD1 (5 bases). This CDR3 region has 14 residues. The germline V gene encodes CDR1 MGHRA and CDR2 YSYEKL. Trimming took 3 bases from V and 6 from J, leaving 11 bases between them. The CDR3 DNA reads as TGCGCCAGCAGCCAGTTCCAGGGCCCCGGGGAGCTGTTTTTT. Its translation is CASSQFQGPGELFF.

The genes are TRBV5-1 and TRBJ2-1, with a tentative D call TRBD2 (5 bases). Germline assignment: CDR1 SGHRS and CDR2 YFSETQ. The CDR3 totals 15 residues. V was pared by 3 bases and J by 2 bases, with 12 bases between. This CDR3 reads CASSSESGTYNEQFF. In nucleotides, the CDR3 is TGCGCCAGCAGCTCCGAGAGCGGTACCTACAATGAGCAGTTCTTC.

The chain joins TRBV20-1 to TRBJ2-7; D is unclear. The germline V gene has CDR1 DFQATT and CDR2 SNEGSKA (reference sequence). Deletions cut 3 bases from V and 4 bases from J, with 7 bases between. The CDR3 extends over 11 amino acids. The CDR3 bases are TGCAGTGCTAGTGTCGGTTACGAGCAGTACTTC. Translation: CSASVGYEQYF.

The V gene is TRBV28, the J gene TRBJ2-7, with 7 nucleotides matching TRBD1. The germline V gene encodes CDR1 MDHEN and CDR2 SYDVKM. The CDR3 spans 12 residues. J gave up 13 bases and V 6 bases, and 12 bases lay outside the gene matches. The CDR3 loop is CASSPGDRARYF. In DNA, the CDR3 is TGTGCCAGCAGCCCGGGCGACAGGGCTCGATACTTC. The complete variable domain, with remaining parts taken from reference TRBV28 and TRBJ2-7, reads DVKVTQSSRYLVKRTGEKVFLECVQDMDHENMFWYRQDPGLGLRLIYFSYDVKMKEKGDIPEGYSVSREKKERFSLILESASTNQTSMYLCASSPGDRARYFGPGTRLTVT.

The chain couples TRBV6-5 to TRBJ2-2, with TRBD2 identical over 8 bases. Trimming took 10 bases from V and 2 from J; bases not matched to a gene: 9. CDR3 length equals 15 residues. Germline CDR1 MNHEY, CDR2 SVGAGI. CDR3 loop: CATTLLAGNTGELFF. The CDR3 DNA reads TGTGCCACTACCCTTTTAGCGGGAAACACCGGGGAGCTGTTTTTT.

As for this clone: Within the sample, other DNA sequences also encode this same CDR3. This chain links TRBV18 with TRBJ2-5; maybe TRBD2 (5 bases). Germline V CDR1 and CDR2: KGHSH, LQKENI. V shed 3 bases and J shed 1 base, with 9 bases lying between them. CDR3 length: 14 amino acids. The DNA of the CDR3 is TGTGCCAGCTCACCGCCCGGGGTCCAAGAGACCCAGTACTTC. Protein: CASSPPGVQETQYF.

This chain connects TRBV2 to TRBJ2-7; a possible D gene is TRBD1 (6 bases). The V and J ends lost 7 bases and 4 bases respectively, with 11 bases between them. Germline assignment: CDR1 SNHLY and CDR2 FYNNEI. The CDR3 runs to 12 residues. CDR3 protein: CASNRVGYEQYF. Here the CDR3 DNA reads TGTGCCAGCAACAGGGTCGGGTACGAGCAGTACTTC.

This chain joins TRBV5-1 and TRBJ1-2; D is ambiguous. The CDR3 is 14 amino acids. Trimming removed 0 bases at V and 4 bases at J, with 10 bases between. In germline, CDR1 is SGHRS, CDR2 YFSETQ. In DNA form, the CDR3 reads TGCGCCAGCAGCTTGGGAGACACCTCCTATGGCTACACCTTC. Translation: CASSLGDTSYGYTF.

CDR3 protein: CASSFGARPQQETQYF. CDR3 nucleotide sequence: TGTGCCAGCAGCTTTGGTGCCAGGCCGCAGCAAGAGACCCAGTACTTC. V gene TRBV7-2 combines with J gene TRBJ2-5; D is uncertain. The CDR3 contains 16 residues. Per the germline V gene, CDR1 is SGHTA and CDR2 is FQGNSA. V was trimmed by 3 bases and J by 2 bases, leaving 16 bases between them.

This chain connects TRBV19 to TRBJ2-5; 9 bases align to TRBD1. J lost 5 bases, V lost 6 bases, and 7 bases had no gene match. The CDR3 runs to 14 residues. Germline CDR1 is LNHDA and CDR2 is SQIVND (reference sequence). The CDR3 bases are TGTGCCAGTAGAAAGACAGGGGGTGGGGAGACCCAGTACTTC. This gives the protein CASRKTGGGETQYF.

The rearrangement links TRBV15 to TRBJ2-6; D may be TRBD2 (6 bases). The ends were cut back, 0 bases at V and 2 bases at J, with 11 bases in the middle. This CDR3 is 17 amino acids long. CDR1 LNHNV and CDR2 YYDKDF come from the germline V gene (reference sequence). The CDR3 coding sequence is TGTGCCACCAGCAGAGAGCGAAGGGAGGCTGGGGCCAACGTCCTGACTTTC. Protein product: CATSRERREAGANVLTF.

The chain links TRBV2 to TRBJ1-5, with a weak D call TRBD1 (5 bases). V was pared by 3 bases and J by 8 bases, with 17 bases between. Germline CDR1 is SNHLY and CDR2 is FYNNEI. This CDR3 has 15 residues. Here the CDR3 reads CASSDLGAVFEPQHF. The CDR3 nucleotides are TGTGCCAGCAGTGATTTAGGGGCAGTTTTTGAGCCCCAGCATTTT.

This sequence joins TRBV21-1 and TRBJ2-3; whether TRBD2, the table's D call, matches the DNA was not checked. TRBV21-1 is marked as a pseudogene. This CDR3 is 18 amino acids long. CDR3 region: CASIPPAGEGGGTDTQYF. DNA for the CDR3: TGTGCCAGCATCCCTCCGGCGGGAGAGGGGGGGGGCACAGATACGCAGTATTTT.

This clone occurred a few times. The V and J genes are TRBV7-8 and TRBJ2-7, with 10 bases matching TRBD1. CDR1 and CDR2 from the germline V gene are SGHVS and FQNEAQ. This CDR3 is built from 14 residues. V was pared by 4 bases and J by 4 bases, with 4 bases of the junction left unmatched. The CDR3 region has the DNA TGTGCCAGCAGCTCGGGACAGGGGAATTACGAGCAGTACTTC. Translated, it gives CASSSGQGNYEQYF. The whole variable domain, remainder taken from reference TRBV7-8 and TRBJ2-7, is GAGVSQSPRYKVAKRGQDVALRCDPISGHVSLFWYQQALGQGPEFLTYFQNEAQLDKSGLPSDRFFAERPEGSVSTLKIQRTQQEDSAVYLCASSSGQGNYEQYFGPGTRLTVT.

V gene TRBV24-1 combines with J gene TRBJ2-2, with 9 bases lining up with TRBD2. The CDR3 has 20 amino acids. Germline V CDR1 and CDR2: KGHDR, SFDVKD. The V gene end was trimmed by 7 bases and the J gene end by 3 bases; junction bases not matched to a gene: 20. Here the CDR3 reads CATSPHPGLAPPGDTGELFF. CDR3 sequence (DNA): TGTGCCACCAGCCCTCACCCGGGACTAGCACCACCAGGGGACACCGGGGAGCTGTTTTTT.

This clone occurred a few times. The J gene is TRBJ2-1, the V gene TRBV29-1; D is uncertain. Trimming took off 3 bases at V and 9 bases at J, with 12 bases between the two ends. The CDR3 runs to 12 residues. Germline V gene data show CDR1 as SQVTM and CDR2 as ANQGSEA. In DNA, the CDR3 is TGCAGCGTTGAGGGCAGGTTTTTTGAGCAGTTCTTC. Translation: CSVEGRFFEQFF.

A remark on this clone: Other DNA sequences in this sample translate to the same CDR3. The chain joins TRBV7-9 to TRBJ2-3, with 7 bases fitting TRBD1. J was trimmed by 1 base and V by 3 bases; bases with no gene match: 4. The CDR3 spans 15 residues. The germline V gene has CDR1 SEHNR and CDR2 FQNEAQ (reference sequence). The CDR3 here is CASSFRDSRTDTQYF. The CDR3 nucleotides read TGTGCCAGCAGCTTTCGGGACAGCCGCACAGATACGCAGTATTTT.

About this clone itself: Other DNA sequences of this sample code for an identical CDR3. The J gene is TRBJ2-1, the V gene TRBV25-1; D perhaps matches TRBD1 (5 bases). The CDR3 runs to 11 residues. V shed 5 bases and J shed 10 bases, with 9 bases lying between them. Germline V gene data show CDR1 as MGHDK and CDR2 as SYGVNS. This CDR3 reads CASSQGGEQFF. The CDR3 coding sequence is TGTGCCAGCAGTCAGGGTGGCGAGCAGTTCTTC.

The chain has TRBV9 and TRBJ1-6; possible D gene TRBD1, 6 bases. The V gene's germline CDR1 is SGDLS and CDR2 YYNGEE. V was pared by 2 bases and J by 7 bases, with 19 bases between. The CDR3 has 17 amino acids. The CDR3, as DNA: TGTGCCAGCAGCGTGGGGCGGGCGGACAGAAGAAATTCACCCCTCCACTTT. Protein product: CASSVGRADRRNSPLHF.